Below, one TCR beta chain is given with its context. The data are from a study of blood T cell repertoires in COVID-19. The method was immunoSEQ multiplex PCR; TCRdb's version includes in-frame clones alone and lacks a portion of them. The sample consists of about 180,000 clones, about 80% of them appearing once. The sample consisted of PBMCs or T cells enriched from blood (not recorded which). The clonotype comes from a man in his sixties who had been exposed to COVID-19.

The CDR3 DNA is TGTGCCAGCAGCCAACTTGGGCTAGCGGGAGGGCCTAATGAGCAGTTCTTC. This sequence encodes CASSQLGLAGGPNEQFF. The rearrangement links TRBV7-3 to TRBJ2-1, with 12 bases fitting TRBD2. The ends lost 5 bases at V and 7 bases at J; junction bases unmatched: 12. This CDR3 has 17 amino acids. The germline V gene encodes CDR1 SGHTA and CDR2 FQGTGA.